These 14 T cell receptor beta chains share one sample of origin, sequenced in a study of Ad26.COV2.S vaccination and SARS-CoV-2 variants. Treatment indicated: some 20 received Ad26.COV2.S at low or high dose, single or two shots; about 5 received placebo; per-sample allocation not given. Vaccine and placebo recipients were sampled on day 63 after the first injection. The protocol was immunoSEQ multiplex PCR, while the TCRdb copy is restricted to in-frame clones and leaves out a portion. The data contain approximately 300,000 clones, more than 70% of them singletons. The specimen was peripheral blood, collected in a trial of Ad26.COV2.S vaccine versus placebo. These receptors were obtained from a person aged 18-65 years who received the Ad26.COV2.S COVID-19 vaccine or a placebo.

The J gene is TRBJ1-1, the V gene TRBV11-3, with TRBD1 identical over 9 bases. With 6 bases clipped from V and 5 bases from J, the junction kept 4 bases outside the gene matches. CDR1 SGHNT and CDR2 YENEEA come from the germline V gene. The CDR3 runs 13 residues. CDR3 in amino acids: CASSQDRGTEAFF. The CDR3 nucleotides read TGTGCCAGCAGTCAGGACAGGGGAACTGAAGCTTTCTTT.

This chain joins TRBV19 and TRBJ2-5; perhaps TRBD2 as D (5 bases). V was pared by 5 bases and J by 5 bases, with 6 bases between. The CDR3 is 11 amino acids. From germline, CDR1 is LNHDA and CDR2 SQIVND (reference sequence). The CDR3 here is CASSERETQYF. CDR3 nucleotide sequence: TGTGCCAGTAGTGAGCGGGAGACCCAGTACTTC.

The rearrangement joins TRBV29-1 to TRBJ1-1, with D perhaps matching TRBD1 (6 bases). The CDR3 runs 10 residues. Germline CDR1 and CDR2: SQVTM and ANQGSEA. The V gene lost 7 bases and the J gene lost 7 bases, with 10 bases spanning the gap. The CDR3 loop is CSGRTDEAFF. The CDR3 DNA reads TGCAGCGGTCGGACAGATGAAGCTTTCTTT.

The genes are TRBV6-5 and TRBJ1-2, with 7 bases matching TRBD1. The V gene's germline CDR1 is MNHEY and CDR2 SVGAGI. V dropped 0 bases and J dropped 7; count of bases not matched to a gene: 11. There are 16 residues in the CDR3. The CDR3 region is CASSYSQTRTGLGYTF. CDR3 DNA: TGTGCCAGCAGTTACTCTCAAACCCGGACAGGTCTTGGCTACACCTTC.

The V call is TRBV4-3, the J call TRBJ2-3, with D possibly called TRBD1 or TRBD2 (6 bases each). The V end lost 4 bases, the J end lost 2 bases, and 19 bases lay between the germline ends. This CDR3 has 17 amino acids. Germline V gene sequence: CDR1 LGHNA, CDR2 YSLEER. This chain's CDR3 is CASSRQPRGEVTDTQYF. The CDR3 DNA reads as TGCGCCAGCAGCCGGCAGCCTAGGGGGGAAGTCACAGATACGCAGTATTTT.

The rearrangement uses TRBV7-2 and TRBJ2-1, with 10 bases matching TRBD2. The CDR3 loop spans 15 amino acids. The V segment lost 5 bases and the J segment 10 bases; nucleotides outside the gene matches: 11. In germline, CDR1 is SGHTA, CDR2 FQGNSA. The CDR3 region has the DNA TGTGCCAGCAGCCTTCTAGCGGGGGTAGTCAGGGAGCAGTTCTTC. This encodes CASSLLAGVVREQFF. The complete variable domain, with remaining parts taken from reference TRBV7-2 and TRBJ2-1, reads GAGVSQSPSNKVTEKGKDVELRCDPISGHTALYWYRQSLGQGLEFLIYFQGNSAPDKSGLPSDRFSAERTGGSVSTLTIQRTQQEDSAVYLCASSLLAGVVREQFFGPGTRLTVL.

This clone was found once. The gene calls are TRBV28 and TRBJ2-1; 9 bases agree with TRBD2. Germline CDR1 MDHEN, CDR2 SYDVKM. The J segment lost 7 bases and the V segment lost 2 bases, leaving 15 bases of the junction unmatched. CDR3 size: 18 residues. CDR3 bases: TGTGCCAGCAGTTTAGGCACTTTAGGTGCGGGGGGGTTAAATGAGCAGTTCTTC. As protein: CASSLGTLGAGGLNEQFF.

The V and J genes are TRBV30 and TRBJ1-3; a weak D match, TRBD1 (6 bases). The CDR3 sequence is 14 residues long. V was pared by 2 bases and J by 1 base, with 9 bases between. Germline-derived CDR1 and CDR2 are GTSNPN and SVGIG (reference sequence). DNA of the CDR3: TGTGCCTGGAGTCAAGGGGGGTCTGGAAACACCATATATTTT. Its translation is CAWSQGGSGNTIYF.

For this clone: Within the sample, other DNA sequences also encode this same CDR3. The chain employs TRBV4-1 and TRBJ1-5; D is ambiguous. The CDR3 is 15 amino acids. CDR1 and CDR2 (germline): MGHRA, YSYEKL. V lost 1 base to trimming and J lost 0 bases, with 7 bases between them. This CDR3 is CASSQGQDSNQPQHF. CDR3 nucleotide sequence: TGCGCCAGCAGCCAAGGTCAGGATAGCAATCAGCCCCAGCATTTT.

The chain carries TRBV6-5 and TRBJ1-1, with D hard to call. Germline CDR1 reads MNHEY; CDR2 reads SVGAGI. With 6 bases removed from V and 2 bases from J, the gap between germline ends came to 10 bases. CDR3 length equals 13 residues. CDR3 sequence (DNA): TGTGCCAGCAGCCTTCAGGTTAACACTGAAGCTTTCTTT. It yields the protein CASSLQVNTEAFF.

This chain links TRBV7-2 with TRBJ1-2; D might be TRBD1 (5 bases). Looked up from germline, CDR1 is SGHTA and CDR2 is FQGNSA. The V and J ends lost 5 bases and 0 bases respectively, with 13 bases between them. The CDR3 is made up of 15 amino acids. CDR3 nucleotides: TGTGCCAGCAGCCCTGACAGAGCCCCTAACTATGGCTACACCTTC. Its protein product is CASSPDRAPNYGYTF.

This chain uses TRBV25-1 with TRBJ2-7; 7 nucleotides line up with TRBD1. Germline V lookup: CDR1 MGHDK, CDR2 SYGVNS. J gave up 4 bases and V 7 bases, and 7 bases lay outside the gene matches. The CDR3 is made up of 13 amino acids. As DNA, the CDR3 is TGTGCCAGCAAGCCGGGACAGAGTTACGAGCAGTACTTC. Translation: CASKPGQSYEQYF.

In DNA, the CDR3 is TGTGCCAGCAGCTCGATCCCGCAGAAACTCTACGAGCAGTACTTC. It codes for CASSSIPQKLYEQYF. The V and J genes are TRBV5-6 and TRBJ2-7; D ambiguous. Germline V CDR1 and CDR2: SGHDT, YYEEEE. This CDR3 contains 15 residues. Trimming removed 3 bases at V and 3 bases at J, with 16 bases between.

The chain couples TRBV30 to TRBJ1-2; the D is unclear. The V gene lost 4 bases and the J gene lost 8 bases, with 11 bases spanning the gap. The germline gives CDR1 GTSNPN, CDR2 SVGIG (reference sequence). The CDR3 covers 11 residues. CDR3 sequence: CAWTFKGGYTF. The CDR3 DNA reads TGTGCCTGGACTTTTAAGGGAGGCTACACCTTC.